The 27 T cell receptor beta chains presented below share a single source sample, sequenced in a study of T-cell reconstitution after alpha-beta-depleted transplantation in children. Researchers prepared the TCRbeta library using unique molecular identifiers, the study reports. TCRdb re-called the PCR reads through MiXCR, storing one row per CDR3 protein. The sample includes fewer than 550,000 distinct CDR3 sequences, under 13% of them seen just once. The source material was PBMCs from the stem cell graft donor, sampled from the stem cell graft. These receptors were collected from a human donor who donated a stem cell graft to a child with acute myeloid leukemia.

The sample holds many counts of this clonotype. J is TRBJ2-5 and V is TRBV20-1, with D tentatively TRBD1 (5 bases). Trimming took off 1 base at V and 1 base at J, with 7 bases between the two ends. Germline CDR1 and CDR2: DFQATT and SNEGSKA (reference sequence). The CDR3 has 13 amino acids. CDR3 residues: CSARGTGQETQYF. CDR3 nucleotides: TGCAGTGCTAGAGGTACAGGCCAAGAGACCCAGTACTTC.

The table lists this clonotype with a few counts. This sequence joins TRBV15 and TRBJ2-7, with unresolved D. V lost 0 bases and J 6 bases, leaving 12 bases between the germline ends. The CDR3 is 14 residues long. Germline V gives CDR1 LNHNV, CDR2 YYDKDF (reference sequence). The DNA for the CDR3 is TGTGCCACCAGCAGAGATAAGGCCCCGATCGAGCAGTACTTC. The encoded protein is CATSRDKAPIEQYF.

This clonotype came up a few times. This rearrangement joins TRBV20-1 to TRBJ2-2, with no clear D. Germline lookup yields CDR1 DFQATT and CDR2 SNEGSKA (reference sequence). Between the trimmed V and J ends, which lost 3 bases and 6 bases, there was a span of 5 bases. CDR3 length: 11 residues. CDR3 bases: TGCAGTGCTAGTTTTGCCGGGGAGCTGTTTTTT. Translation: CSASFAGELFF.

This clonotype was picked up many times. The V call is TRBV29-1, the J call TRBJ2-1; the D gene is possibly TRBD1 (7 bases). V lost 6 bases to trimming and J lost 4 bases, with 16 bases between them. The CDR3 sequence is 14 residues long. Germline V gives CDR1 SQVTM, CDR2 ANQGSEA. This CDR3 is CSVDMRGQYNEQFF. Written as DNA, the CDR3 is TGCAGCGTCGATATGCGGGGACAGTACAATGAGCAGTTCTTC.

The rearrangement links TRBV18 to TRBJ2-3; D not certain. CDR1 is KGHSH and CDR2 is LQKENI in the germline V gene. V lost 5 bases to trimming and J lost 1 base, with 13 bases between them. The CDR3 extends over 15 amino acids. Written as DNA, the CDR3 is TGTGCCAGCTCAGACGGACGGACCCGCACAGATACGCAGTATTTT. Residues: CASSDGRTRTDTQYF.

This rearrangement joins TRBV29-1 to TRBJ1-1; a possible D gene is TRBD1 (5 bases). CDR1 and CDR2 from the germline V gene are SQVTM and ANQGSEA. The CDR3 consists of 14 residues. Between the trimmed V and J ends, which lost 7 bases and 2 bases, there was a span of 17 bases. The CDR3 nucleotides read TGCAGCGCCCGCGGGGCAGAAACTAACACTGAAGCTTTCTTT. It encodes CSARGAETNTEAFF.

The rearrangement uses TRBV20-1 and TRBJ2-3, with 9 bases lining up with TRBD2. Per germline, CDR1 DFQATT and CDR2 SNEGSKA (reference sequence). CDR3 length equals 15 residues. Trimming removed 1 base from V and 2 bases from J; junction bases left unmatched: 4. The CDR3 region has the DNA TGCAGTGCTAGAGCGGCTAGCGGGGTCACAGATACGCAGTATTTT. Protein product: CSARAASGVTDTQYF.

This clonotype occurred a few times. The J gene is TRBJ2-3, the V gene TRBV20-1; 11 bases fit TRBD2. CDR3 size: 13 residues. V gave up 6 bases and J gave up 6 bases; unmatched junction bases: 5. CDR1 is DFQATT and CDR2 is SNEGSKA in the germline V gene (reference sequence). The chain's CDR3 is CSASSGGGDTQYF. In DNA form, the CDR3 reads TGCAGTGCCAGTAGCGGGGGGGGCGATACGCAGTATTTT.

The genes are TRBV20-1 and TRBJ2-5; 15 positions agree with TRBD2. The germline CDR1 and CDR2 sequences are DFQATT and SNEGSKA (reference sequence). The CDR3 length is 16 residues. V lost 3 bases to trimming and J lost 5 bases; unmatched junction nucleotides: 7. The CDR3 here is CSARRTSGRAPETQYF. CDR3 bases: TGCAGTGCTAGGAGGACTAGCGGGAGGGCCCCGGAGACCCAGTACTTC.

This clonotype was seen a few times. The chain employs TRBV3-1 and TRBJ2-5; TRBD1 agrees at 8 bases. CDR1 is LGHDT and CDR2 is YNNKEL in the germline V gene (reference sequence). The CDR3 totals 15 residues. With V trimmed by 4 bases and J by 4 bases, 8 bases remained unmatched. CDR3 nucleotide sequence: TGTGCCAGCAGCCGCCTGGGACAGGCAGGAGAGACCCAGTACTTC. As protein: CASSRLGQAGETQYF.

In its sample, this clonotype was seen once. The chain is built from TRBV23-1 and TRBJ1-5; 9 bases fit TRBD1. TRBV23-1 is an ORF, with its function uncertain. This CDR3 is built from 12 residues. Trimming at V came to 6 bases and at J to 7 bases, leaving 1 base not matched to a gene. The CDR3 region is CASRTGGQPQHF. CDR3 in DNA: TGCGCCAGCAGGACAGGGGGACAGCCCCAGCATTTT.

This clonotype came up a few times. This chain uses TRBV4-1 with TRBJ1-4; TRBD1 might be the D (5 bases). The CDR3 length is 16 residues. Germline lookup yields CDR1 MGHRA and CDR2 YSYEKL. Trimming removed 3 bases at V and 4 bases at J, with 15 bases between. The CDR3 DNA sequence: TGCGCCAGCAGCCAGGGTGAGGGACGGATTAATGAAAAACTGTTTTTT. It is translated as CASSQGEGRINEKLFF.

The table lists this clonotype with a few counts. The V call is TRBV20-1, the J call TRBJ2-1; TRBD1 might be the D (6 bases). The CDR3 covers 15 residues. Looked up from germline, CDR1 is DFQATT and CDR2 is SNEGSKA (reference sequence). With 3 bases removed from V and 0 bases from J, the gap between germline ends came to 12 bases. Here the CDR3 DNA reads TGCAGTGCTAGTGACACAGGGAGCTCCTACAATGAGCAGTTCTTC. Encoded protein: CSASDTGSSYNEQFF.

The chain has TRBV20-1 and TRBJ2-1; D perhaps matches TRBD2 (5 bases). The germline CDR1 and CDR2 sequences are DFQATT and SNEGSKA (reference sequence). Deletions cut 6 bases from V and 3 bases from J, with 15 bases between. The CDR3 consists of 14 residues. The CDR3 DNA follows: TGCAGTGCCGAGGGCGGACTCCACTACAATGAGCAGTTCTTC. Translation: CSAEGGLHYNEQFF.

The sample holds a few counts of this clonotype. The J gene is TRBJ2-1, the V gene TRBV9; possibly TRBD2 for D (7 bases). This CDR3 comprises 15 residues. CDR1 is SGDLS and CDR2 is YYNGEE in the germline V gene. Trimming shortened V by 7 bases and J by 3 bases, and 17 bases separated the two germline ends. For the CDR3, the DNA is TGTGCCAGCGCTGGGGGGGACACCGACTACAATGAGCAGTTCTTC. Translating gives CASAGGDTDYNEQFF.

The gene calls are TRBV24-1 and TRBJ2-2; TRBD1 aligns across 7 bases. From germline, CDR1 is KGHDR and CDR2 SFDVKD. V lost 4 bases to trimming and J lost 3 bases; unmatched junction nucleotides: 4. CDR3 size: 15 residues. The CDR3 DNA reads as TGTGCCACCAGTGACCCGCAGGGGGACACCGGGGAGCTGTTTTTT. It codes for CATSDPQGDTGELFF.

CDR3 protein: CASSLGGLEGETQYF. CDR3 nucleotides: TGCGCCAGCAGCTTGGGGGGACTAGAGGGAGAGACCCAGTACTTC. V is TRBV5-1 and J is TRBJ2-5, with 8 bases fitting TRBD2. This CDR3 is 15 amino acids long. Unmatched junction bases numbered 5, after V lost 0 bases and J lost 4 bases. The germline gives CDR1 SGHRS, CDR2 YFSETQ.

This clonotype was counted only a few times. V and J are TRBV24-1 and TRBJ2-1; D remains unclear. CDR1 is KGHDR, CDR2 SFDVKD, per germline. Trimming shortened V by 5 bases and J by 6 bases, and 10 bases separated the two germline ends. CDR3 length equals 13 residues. This CDR3 is CATSALDSNEQFF. DNA for the CDR3: TGTGCCACCAGTGCCCTAGATAGCAATGAGCAGTTCTTC.

At least ten counts were recorded for this clonotype. V usage is TRBV4-1 and J usage is TRBJ2-7; 11 bases line up with TRBD2. Germline CDR1 and CDR2: MGHRA and YSYEKL. This CDR3 contains 15 residues. After removal of 0 bases from V and 3 bases from J, the junction contained 1 base not matched to a gene. DNA for the CDR3: TGCGCCAGCAGCCAAGAAGGGACTAGCGGCTACGAGCAGTACTTC. It yields the protein CASSQEGTSGYEQYF.

This clonotype occurred many times. This sequence joins TRBV20-1 and TRBJ2-2, with 7 bases lining up with TRBD1. The trim removed 4 bases at V and 5 bases at J, leaving 7 bases unmatched. Germline CDR1 reads DFQATT; CDR2 reads SNEGSKA (reference sequence). The CDR3 runs 14 residues. The CDR3 DNA sequence: TGCAGTGCTACCGGGACAGCAAGAACCGGGGAGCTGTTTTTT. Its translation: CSATGTARTGELFF.

This clonotype was found once. The gene calls are TRBV10-1 and TRBJ2-5; a weak D match, TRBD1 (7 bases). The V and J ends lost 0 bases and 4 bases respectively, with 15 bases between them. The CDR3 loop spans 16 amino acids. Germline CDR1 is WNHNN and CDR2 is SYGVQD (reference sequence). CDR3 bases: TGCGCCAGCAGTGAGTCGGAGGGGGCCCCGAGAGAGACCCAGTACTTC. Its protein product is CASSESEGAPRETQYF.

This chain joins TRBV12-3 or TRBV12-4 and TRBJ2-2; 9 bases fit TRBD2. There are 14 residues in the CDR3. The ends lost 6 bases at V and 7 bases at J; junction bases unmatched: 6. Here the CDR3 reads CASRPGTSIGELFF. The CDR3 bases are TGTGCCAGCAGACCCGGGACTAGCATCGGGGAGCTGTTTTTT.

The chain links TRBV28 to TRBJ2-3; the D is unclear. The CDR3 runs 13 residues. V lost 6 bases and J lost 2, with 9 bases in between. Germline V gene data show CDR1 as MDHEN and CDR2 as SYDVKM. CDR3 DNA: TGTGCCAGCAGGACCACCATCACAGATACGCAGTATTTT. As protein: CASRTTITDTQYF.

This clonotype was counted between two and nine times. The chain has TRBV20-1 and TRBJ2-3; 8 bases are a match to TRBD2. Losses at the gene ends were 6 bases for V and 3 bases for J; bases not matched to a gene: 8. The CDR3 sequence is 14 residues long. Looked up from germline, CDR1 is DFQATT and CDR2 is SNEGSKA (reference sequence). CDR3 loop: CSAWGSGITDTQYF. The CDR3 DNA reads as TGCAGTGCCTGGGGTAGCGGGATTACAGATACGCAGTATTTT.

This clonotype was counted a few times. The V gene is TRBV29-1, the J gene TRBJ2-7; possible D gene TRBD2, 6 bases. V lost 7 bases to trimming and J lost 1 base, with 17 bases between them. This CDR3 has 14 residues. Germline V gene sequence: CDR1 SQVTM, CDR2 ANQGSEA. This CDR3 is CSAEVAGRSYEQYF. CDR3 in DNA: TGCAGCGCTGAGGTCGCGGGAAGGTCCTACGAGCAGTACTTC.

CDR3 sequence: CASGLIPSGANVLTF. The CDR3 region has the DNA TGTGCTAGTGGTTTGATTCCCTCTGGGGCCAACGTCCTGACTTTC. The J gene is TRBJ2-6, the V gene TRBV12-5; D is undetermined. CDR1 LGHNT and CDR2 FRNRAP come from the germline V gene. V lost 2 bases and J lost 0, with 5 bases in between. There are 15 residues in the CDR3.

As for this clonotype: The junction departs from the called germline gene at one end, perhaps through a read error. The rearrangement links TRBV24-1 to TRBJ2-5, with D possibly matching TRBD1 (7 bases). This CDR3 has 13 amino acids. CDR1 KGHDR and CDR2 SFDVKD come from the germline V gene. This chain's CDR3 is CATSGGQQETHYF. In nucleotides, the CDR3 is TGTGCCACCAGCGGGGGACAGCAAGAGACCCATTACTTC.